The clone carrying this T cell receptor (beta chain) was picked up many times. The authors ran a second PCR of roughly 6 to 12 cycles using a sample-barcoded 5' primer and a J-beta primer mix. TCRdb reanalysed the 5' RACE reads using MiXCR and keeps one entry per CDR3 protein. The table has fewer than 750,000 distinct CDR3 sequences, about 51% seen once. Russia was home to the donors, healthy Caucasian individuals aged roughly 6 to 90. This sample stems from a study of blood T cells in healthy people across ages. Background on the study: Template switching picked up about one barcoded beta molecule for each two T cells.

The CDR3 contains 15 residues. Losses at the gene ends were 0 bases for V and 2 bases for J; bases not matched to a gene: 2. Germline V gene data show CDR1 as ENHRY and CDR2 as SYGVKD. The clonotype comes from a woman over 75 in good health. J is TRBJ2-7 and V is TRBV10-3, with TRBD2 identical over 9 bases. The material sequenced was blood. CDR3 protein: CAISESGGRAYEQYF. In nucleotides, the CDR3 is TGTGCCATCAGTGAGTCGGGCGGGAGGGCCTACGAGCAGTACTTC.